This is a list of T cell receptor beta chains from one sample in a study of regulatory T cells in long-lasting Graves disease. TCRdb itself ran the multiplex PCR reads through MiXCR, one entry per CDR3 protein. The profile covers about 220,000 distinct CDR3 sequences, with approximately 19% appearing a single time and about 10% taken by the ten largest. These same data were also listed under a study on T cells in Graves' hyperthyroidism and ophthalmopathy.

The input for sequencing was peripheral blood mononuclear cells (PBMCs), taken at new diagnosis, from a patient treated with antithyroid drugs. The receptors here all came from a woman aged 30 to 39 with Graves disease. Each CDR3 is given with its conserved first and last residue. A D gene is named only where the DNA matches it firmly. Clone size appears in some rows only: once, few, many, or a class for an expanded clone.

DNA,CDR3,V,size,length,D,J
TGTGCCAGCAGTGACCTTAAGACAGGGGAATCTAATGAAAAACTGTTTTTT,CASSDLKTGESNEKLFF,TRBV6-4,many,17,TRBD1,TRBJ1-4
TGCAGCGTTGAAGTCAGGGTGGACGATGGCTACACCTTC,CSVEVRVDDGYTF,TRBV29-1,many,13,-,TRBJ1-2
TGTGGGGTTACGGAGCGCTCCTACAATGAGCAGTTCTTC,CGVTERSYNEQFF,TRBV6-2/TRBV6-3,-,13,-,TRBJ2-1
TGTGCCAGCAGTCCCGGGACTAGCGGGGACTGGAAGCAGTTCTTC,CASSPGTSGDWKQFF,TRBV6-4,-,15,TRBD2,TRBJ2-1
TGTGCCAGCAGCCGACTATCTCAGGAGACCCAGTACTTC,CASSRLSQETQYF,TRBV7-8,many,13,-,TRBJ2-5
TGCAGTGCTTTTGACAGGGATAATTCACCCCTCCACTTT,CSAFDRDNSPLHF,TRBV20-1,many,13,TRBD1,TRBJ1-6
TGTGCCTGGAGTCCCAGGGGGGGAAACAATCAGCCCCAGCATTTT,CAWSPRGGNNQPQHF,TRBV30,many,15,TRBD1,TRBJ1-5
TGTGCCAGCAGCGACCTTCGCGCGGACCGCCGCGAATTTCCCCTCCACTTT,CASSDLRADRREFPLHF,TRBV11-1,-,17,-,TRBJ1-6
TGTGCCAGCTCACCACCGGGTCGGGGGGGCCAGAATGAGCAGTTCTTC,CASSPPGRGGQNEQFF,TRBV18,few,16,TRBD2,TRBJ2-1
TGTGCCAGCAGCAAAGCGCAGGCGGGAGCAGATACGCAGTATTTT,CASSKAQAGADTQYF,TRBV2,once,15,TRBD2,TRBJ2-3
TGTGCCAGCAGCTTGGAGAGCGGGAAGACAGATACGCAGTATTTT,CASSLESGKTDTQYF,TRBV5-4,few,15,TRBD2,TRBJ2-3
TGTGCCAGCAGACTTGGGGCGTGGACTGAAGCTTTCTTT,CASRLGAWTEAFF,TRBV2,few,13,-,TRBJ1-1
TGTGCCAGCAGGCAGGGCACAGATACGCAGTATTTT,CASRQGTDTQYF,TRBV28,many,12,-,TRBJ2-3
TGTGCCAGCAGTTACTCGATGGTGAACACTGAAGCTTTCTTT,CASSYSMVNTEAFF,TRBV6-2/TRBV6-3,many,14,-,TRBJ1-1
TGTGCCACCCGCGGACAGATGAGCACTGAAGCTTTCTTT,CATRGQMSTEAFF,TRBV6-1,few,13,-,TRBJ1-1
TGTGCCAGCTCACAGGGTGCGAGCCCAGCTAGCTATGGCTACACCTTC,CASSQGASPASYGYTF,TRBV27,many,16,-,TRBJ1-2
TGTGCCAGCAGCTCGGTTATAGCGGGACCCACGAACACCGGGGAGCTGTTTTTT,CASSSVIAGPTNTGELFF,TRBV7-6,many,18,TRBD2,TRBJ2-2
TGTGCCAGCAGCCGACAACAGCGCACAGATACGCAGTATTTT,CASSRQQRTDTQYF,TRBV5-6,many,14,-,TRBJ2-3
TGTGCCAGCAGCTTAGGAGATGGGAATCAGCCCCAGCATTTT,CASSLGDGNQPQHF,TRBV12-3/TRBV12-4,many,14,-,TRBJ1-5
TGCGCCAGCAGCTCCCTAGCGGGATCGAACGAGCAGTACTTC,CASSSLAGSNEQYF,TRBV5-1,few,14,TRBD2,TRBJ2-7
TGTGCCAGCAGTGACTCAGCGGGGGGCGCAGACAATGAGCAGTTCTTC,CASSDSAGGADNEQFF,TRBV6-4,-,16,TRBD2,TRBJ2-1
TGTGCCAGCAGTGACTCTGTGGATGCGAGCACCGGGGAGCTGTTTTTT,CASSDSVDASTGELFF,TRBV6-4,-,16,-,TRBJ2-2
TGTGCCACCTCTCCCAGAGGGGGAGGGGGGGGCTGGGATACGCAGTATTTT,CATSPRGGGGGWDTQYF,TRBV5-4,-,17,-,TRBJ2-3
TGTGCCAGCAGCCTCTGGACCGGGGAGCTGTTTTTT,CASSLWTGELFF,TRBV6-2/TRBV6-3,many,12,-,TRBJ2-2
TGTGCCAGCCGCAGACAGGGGACGGACACTGAAGCTTTCTTT,CASRRQGTDTEAFF,TRBV27,many,14,TRBD1,TRBJ1-1
TGCAGTGCTAGAGATAAGGGGGCCCCCTACGAGCAGTACTTC,CSARDKGAPYEQYF,TRBV20-1,many,14,TRBD1,TRBJ2-7
TGTGCCAGCAGTCGGACCCTTACCGGGGAGCTGTTTTTT,CASSRTLTGELFF,TRBV7-2,-,13,-,TRBJ2-2
TGTGCCAGCAGTTTCACAGGAAATGGCTACACCTTC,CASSFTGNGYTF,TRBV12-3/TRBV12-4,many,12,-,TRBJ1-2
TGTGCCAGTAGTATCCGTCCTGCCGAGTATGGCTACACCTTC,CASSIRPAEYGYTF,TRBV19,many,14,-,TRBJ1-2
TGTGCCATCGGCGGGACGGCCTATGGCTACACCTTC,CAIGGTAYGYTF,TRBV10-3,many,12,-,TRBJ1-2
TGTGCCAGCAGTTACCTATGGGGTAGCGGGGATCAAGAGACCCAGTACTTC,CASSYLWGSGDQETQYF,TRBV6-5,many,17,TRBD2,TRBJ2-5
TGTGCCAGCAGCTTAGTAGGGGCGGGAGGGAAAGAGACCCAGCACTTC,CASSLVGAGGKETQHF,TRBV11-2,few,16,TRBD2,TRBJ2-5
TGTGCCAGCAGCTTGGGAGGGACGGGAAATTCACCCCTCCACTTT,CASSLGGTGNSPLHF,TRBV5-4,few,15,-,TRBJ1-6
TGTGCCAGCAGCTTAGAGGGTAGCGGGACTCTCCCCTTCTTC,CASSLEGSGTLPFF,TRBV11-2,many,14,TRBD2,TRBJ2-1
TGTGCCACCAGTGCACTAACTAGCACAGATACGCAGTATTTT,CATSALTSTDTQYF,TRBV24-1,many,14,-,TRBJ2-3
TGTGCCAGCAGTTTAGGGGGGCCTAGCACCGGGGAGCTGTTTTTT,CASSLGGPSTGELFF,TRBV28,many,15,-,TRBJ2-2
TGTGCCAGCAGTTTCTGGGGACAGGGGATGAACACTGAAGCTTTCTTT,CASSFWGQGMNTEAFF,TRBV27,many,16,TRBD1,TRBJ1-1
TGTGCCAGCAGTTACTCACGGAATCAGCCCCAGCATTTT,CASSYSRNQPQHF,TRBV6-5,many,13,-,TRBJ1-5
TGTGCCAGCAGCGAATTGAGCTCCTATAATTCACCCCTCCACTTT,CASSELSSYNSPLHF,TRBV27,many,15,-,TRBJ1-6
TGTGCCAGCAGTAGTGTCCGGAGTGAAAAACTGTTTTTT,CASSSVRSEKLFF,TRBV27,-,13,-,TRBJ1-4
TGTGCCAGCACCGACAGGAGCGGGAGTAGAGACTACGAGCAGTACTTC,CASTDRSGSRDYEQYF,TRBV6-2/TRBV6-3,few,16,TRBD2,TRBJ2-7
TGTGCCAGCAGGGGGAATGGCGAGCAGTACTTC,CASRGNGEQYF,TRBV7-3,many,11,-,TRBJ2-7
TGTGCCAGCAGCGTTTTGGGGTCCGGGTGGTCTGGGGCCAACGTCCTGACTTTC,CASSVLGSGWSGANVLTF,TRBV9,few,18,-,TRBJ2-6
TGTGCCAGCCAGTCCAACTGGGAGACCCAGTACTTC,CASQSNWETQYF,TRBV6-1,many,12,-,TRBJ2-5
TGTGCCAGCAGCTCGCGGACAGGGGGCGATTCAGACTATGGCTACACCTTC,CASSSRTGGDSDYGYTF,TRBV7-2,many,17,TRBD1,TRBJ1-2
TGTGCCAGCAGCTTTGGACTCGCCGGGGAGCTGTTTTTT,CASSFGLAGELFF,TRBV11-2,few,13,-,TRBJ2-2
TGTGCCAGTACGACGGGCATGAACACTGAAGCTTTCTTT,CASTTGMNTEAFF,TRBV19,many,13,-,TRBJ1-1
TGTGCCAGCGCCAGCCAGTTCGCTGTGAACACTGAAGCTTTCTTT,CASASQFAVNTEAFF,TRBV6-1,many,15,-,TRBJ1-1
TGTGCCAGCAGTGAAGTCAGGGGGCCCGATACGCAGTATTTT,CASSEVRGPDTQYF,TRBV6-1,many,14,TRBD1,TRBJ2-3
TGTGCCAGCAGTTTTACCCAGGGACCCGGAGAGACCCAGTACTTC,CASSFTQGPGETQYF,TRBV28,-,15,-,TRBJ2-5
TGCGCCAGCAGCTTGGTCTCAGGAGTTAATTCACCCCTCCACTTT,CASSLVSGVNSPLHF,TRBV5-1,many,15,-,TRBJ1-6
TGTGCCAGTAGCGAGGCCGGGACTTACTCCTACGAGCAGTACTTC,CASSEAGTYSYEQYF,TRBV19,many,15,-,TRBJ2-7